This entry describes one T cell receptor beta chain. Its antigen is still unknown. The sample belongs to a study of T cells in Graves' hyperthyroidism and ophthalmopathy. Study-level information: Peripheral blood draws took place at initial diagnosis, ahead of any treatment. Study outcomes and limitations: Through a model of 13 V-J features, ophthalmopathy was separated from stable hyperthyroidism.

Clinical symptoms, serum thyroxine, TRAb, thyroid ultrasound and orbital computed tomography established diagnosis. The CDR3 has 19 residues. The ends were cut back, 0 bases at V and 0 bases at J, with 18 bases in the middle. CDR1 is MNHEY, CDR2 SVGAGI, per germline. The CDR3 regions of TCR beta were amplified from RNA transcripts. A set of HTBI primers served as the primers for a first-round RT-PCR of the TCR CDR3. MiXCR, run by TCRdb on the multiplex PCR reads, gives a single entry per CDR3 protein. The sample shows 700,000 to 950,000 distinct CDR3 sequences, under 45% of them seen only once. This TCR came from a woman in her thirties or forties with Graves' hyperthyroidism. The specimen was blood. This chain joins TRBV6-5 and TRBJ1-5; no clear D. The CDR3 spells CASSYSYLIVGGSNQPQHF. The CDR3 DNA follows: TGTGCCAGCAGTTACTCGTACTTGATTGTAGGCGGTAGCAATCAGCCCCAGCATTTT.